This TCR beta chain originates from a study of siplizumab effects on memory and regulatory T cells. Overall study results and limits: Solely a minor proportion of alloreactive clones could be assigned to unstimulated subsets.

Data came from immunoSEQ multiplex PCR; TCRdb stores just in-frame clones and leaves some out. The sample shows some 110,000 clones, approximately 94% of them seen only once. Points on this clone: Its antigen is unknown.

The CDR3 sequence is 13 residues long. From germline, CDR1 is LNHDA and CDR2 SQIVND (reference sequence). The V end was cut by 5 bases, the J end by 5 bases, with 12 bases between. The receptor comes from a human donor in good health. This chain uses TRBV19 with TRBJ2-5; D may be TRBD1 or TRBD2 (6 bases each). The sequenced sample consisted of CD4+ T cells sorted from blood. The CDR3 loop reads CASSEVGGETQYF. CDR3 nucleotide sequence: TGTGCCAGTAGTGAAGTGGGGGGCGAGACCCAGTACTTC.